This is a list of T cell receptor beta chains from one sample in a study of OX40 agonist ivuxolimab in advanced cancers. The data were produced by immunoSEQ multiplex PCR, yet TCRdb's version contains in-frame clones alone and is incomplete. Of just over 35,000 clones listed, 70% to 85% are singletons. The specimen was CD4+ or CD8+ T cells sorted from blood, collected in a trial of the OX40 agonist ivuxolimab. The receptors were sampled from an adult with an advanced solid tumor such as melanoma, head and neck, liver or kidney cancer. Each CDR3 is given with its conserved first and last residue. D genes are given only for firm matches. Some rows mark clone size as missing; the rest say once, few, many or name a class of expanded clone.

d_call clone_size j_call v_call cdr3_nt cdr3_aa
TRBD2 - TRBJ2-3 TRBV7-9 TGTGCCAGCAGCGCCCGACTAGCGGGAGGATCAGATACGCAGTATTTT CASSARLAGGSDTQYF
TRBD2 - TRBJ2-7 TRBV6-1 TGTGCCAGCAAAGTACTAGCGGGGTCCTACGAGCAGTACTTC CASKVLAGSYEQYF
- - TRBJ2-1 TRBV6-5 TGTGCCAGCGGCTATGAGCAGTTCTTC CASGYEQFF
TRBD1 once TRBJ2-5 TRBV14 TGTGCCAGCAGCCCCTGGACAGGGGAAGAGCAAGAGACCCAGTACTTC CASSPWTGEEQETQYF
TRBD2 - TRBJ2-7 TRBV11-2 TGTGCCAGCAGCTCCCTACTAGCGGGTCACTACGAGCAGTACTTC CASSSLLAGHYEQYF
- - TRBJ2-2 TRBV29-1 TGCAGCGTTGTCCTAGGGGCGGTCGGGCCCACCGGGGAGCTGTTTTTT CSVVLGAVGPTGELFF
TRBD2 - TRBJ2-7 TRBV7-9 TGTGCCAGCAGCCCGAGGACTAGCGGGAGGCACGAGCAGTACTTC CASSPRTSGRHEQYF
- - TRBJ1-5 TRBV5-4 TGTGCCAGCAGCCCCACCCCGGGATTTAGCAATCAGCCCCAGCATTTT CASSPTPGFSNQPQHF
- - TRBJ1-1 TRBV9 TGTGCCAGCAGCAGTCGACAGACGAACACTGAAGCTTTCTTT CASSSRQTNTEAFF
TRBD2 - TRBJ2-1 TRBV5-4 TGTGCCAGCAGCGTGGGAGGGCAAAATGAGCAGTTCTTC CASSVGGQNEQFF
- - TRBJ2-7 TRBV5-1 TGCGCCAGCAGCTATCAGCGCCACAGCGGCGCCTACGAGCAGTACTTC CASSYQRHSGAYEQYF
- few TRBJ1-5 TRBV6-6 TGTGCCCACGGAAGGGGGTTATGGCCCCAGCATTTT CAHGRGLWPQHF
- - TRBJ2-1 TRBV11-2 TGTGCCAGCAGCTTAGGGGGCGAGAATGAGCAGTTCTTC CASSLGGENEQFF
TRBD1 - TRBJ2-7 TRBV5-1 TGCGCCAGCAGCTCCGGGACAGGTGCGCACGAGCAGTACTTC CASSSGTGAHEQYF
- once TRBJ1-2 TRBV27 TGTGCCAGCACGGAGTTCGGGACACCTGTACTTAACTATGGCTACACCTTC CASTEFGTPVLNYGYTF
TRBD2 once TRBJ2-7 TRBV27 TGTGCCAGCACCAGCGGGGGGCTCTACGAGCAGTACTTC CASTSGGLYEQYF
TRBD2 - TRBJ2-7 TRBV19 TGTGCCAGTAGACTAGCGGGAGAGTACGAGCAGTACTTC CASRLAGEYEQYF
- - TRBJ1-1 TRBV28 TGTGCCAGCAGTTTATCTTGGGCTGAAGCTTTCTTT CASSLSWAEAFF
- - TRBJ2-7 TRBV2 TGTGCCAGCAGTGACTTTCTGGGCGAGCAGTACTTC CASSDFLGEQYF
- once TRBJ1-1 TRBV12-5 TGTGCTAGTGGTTTGACAGCTAACACTGAAGCTTTCTTT CASGLTANTEAFF
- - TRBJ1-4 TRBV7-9 TGTGCCAGCAGCTTCTCCGGCCTTGGAAATGAAAAACTGTTTTTT CASSFSGLGNEKLFF